The clone carrying this TCR beta chain was counted between two and nine times. Its matching antigen is unknown. This sample is drawn from a study of PD-1 blockade in classical Hodgkin lymphoma. Findings of the study overall: Newly diagnosed and completely responding patients shared comparable baseline diversity. Some patients began nivolumab under 1 year after ASCT. These patients were excluded from later analyses.

Every patient had relapsed following autologous stem cell transplantation, and cohorts differed in brentuximab vedotin exposure. The V gene lost 5 bases and the J gene lost 0 bases, with 8 bases spanning the gap. Germline CDR1 SGHTA, CDR2 FQGNSA. The CDR3 is 15 amino acids. The data were produced by immunoSEQ multiplex PCR, yet TCRdb's version contains in-frame clones alone and is incomplete. This table holds 30,000 to 45,000 clones, approximately 69% found once. The sequence derives from a human donor with classical Hodgkin lymphoma. The chain uses TRBV7-2 and TRBJ2-6; D is undetermined. This material consisted of peripheral blood mononuclear cells (PBMCs), taken before the second cycle of nivolumab. The CDR3 DNA follows: TGTGCCAGCAGCCCCAGAGTCTCTGGGGCCAACGTCCTGACTTTC. This encodes CASSPRVSGANVLTF.